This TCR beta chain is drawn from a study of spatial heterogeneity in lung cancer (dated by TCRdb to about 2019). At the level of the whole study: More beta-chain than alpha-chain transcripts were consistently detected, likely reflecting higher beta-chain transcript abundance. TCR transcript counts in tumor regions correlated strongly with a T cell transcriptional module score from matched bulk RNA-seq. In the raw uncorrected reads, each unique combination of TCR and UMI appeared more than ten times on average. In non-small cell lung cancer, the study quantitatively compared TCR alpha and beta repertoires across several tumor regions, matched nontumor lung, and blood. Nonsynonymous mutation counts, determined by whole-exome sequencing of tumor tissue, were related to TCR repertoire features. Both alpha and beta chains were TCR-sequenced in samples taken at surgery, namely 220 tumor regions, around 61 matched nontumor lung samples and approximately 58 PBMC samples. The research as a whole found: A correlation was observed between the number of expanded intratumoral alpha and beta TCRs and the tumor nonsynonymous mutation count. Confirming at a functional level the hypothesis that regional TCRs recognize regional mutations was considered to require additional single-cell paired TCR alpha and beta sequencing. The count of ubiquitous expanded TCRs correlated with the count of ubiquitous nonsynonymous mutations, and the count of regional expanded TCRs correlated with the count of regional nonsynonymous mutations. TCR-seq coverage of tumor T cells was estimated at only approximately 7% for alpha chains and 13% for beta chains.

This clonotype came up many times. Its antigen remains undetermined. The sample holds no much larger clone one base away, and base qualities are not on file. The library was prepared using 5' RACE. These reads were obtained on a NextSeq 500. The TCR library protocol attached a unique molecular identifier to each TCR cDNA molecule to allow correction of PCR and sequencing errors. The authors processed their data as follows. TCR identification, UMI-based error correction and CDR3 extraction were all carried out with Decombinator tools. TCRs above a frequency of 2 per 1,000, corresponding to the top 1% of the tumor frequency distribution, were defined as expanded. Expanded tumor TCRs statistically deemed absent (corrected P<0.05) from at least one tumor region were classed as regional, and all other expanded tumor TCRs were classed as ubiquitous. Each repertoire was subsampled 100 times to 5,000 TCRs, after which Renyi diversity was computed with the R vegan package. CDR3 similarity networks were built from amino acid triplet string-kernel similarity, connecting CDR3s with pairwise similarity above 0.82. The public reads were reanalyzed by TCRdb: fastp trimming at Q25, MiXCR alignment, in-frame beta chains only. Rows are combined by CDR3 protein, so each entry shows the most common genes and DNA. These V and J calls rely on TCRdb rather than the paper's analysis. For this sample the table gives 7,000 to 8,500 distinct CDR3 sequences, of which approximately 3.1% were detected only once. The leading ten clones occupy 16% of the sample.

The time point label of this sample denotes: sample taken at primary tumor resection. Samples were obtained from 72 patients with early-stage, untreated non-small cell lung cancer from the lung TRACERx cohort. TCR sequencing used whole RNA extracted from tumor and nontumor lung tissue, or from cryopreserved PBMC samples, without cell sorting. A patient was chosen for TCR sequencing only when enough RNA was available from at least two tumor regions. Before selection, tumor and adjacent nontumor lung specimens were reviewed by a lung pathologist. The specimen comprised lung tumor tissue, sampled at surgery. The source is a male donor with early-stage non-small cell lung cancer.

The nucleotide sequence reads TGTGCCAGCAGACCATACCGGACTAGCGGGAACACCGGGGAGCTGTTTTTT. Its translation is CASRPYRTSGNTGELFF. This chain is built from TRBV6-5 and TRBJ2-2; 10 central nucleotides agree with TRBD2. The germline V gene encodes CDR1 MNHEY and CDR2 SVGAGI. Relative to germline, V is missing 6 bases and J is missing 1 base, with 8 bases of the junction outside any gene match. The CDR3 goes from the cysteine to the phenylalanine over 17 residues. Kept here is only the CDR3 DNA, which spans 51 bases and is read in frame from base 1.